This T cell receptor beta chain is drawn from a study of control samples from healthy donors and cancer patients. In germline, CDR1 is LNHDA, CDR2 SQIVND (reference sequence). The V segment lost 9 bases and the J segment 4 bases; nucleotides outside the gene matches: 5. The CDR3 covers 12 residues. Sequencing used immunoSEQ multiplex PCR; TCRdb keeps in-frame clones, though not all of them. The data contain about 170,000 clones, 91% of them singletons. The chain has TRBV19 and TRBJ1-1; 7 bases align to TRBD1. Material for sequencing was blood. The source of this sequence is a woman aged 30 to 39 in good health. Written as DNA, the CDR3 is TGTGCCAGAGACAGGGTGGGCACTGAAGCTTTCTTT. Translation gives CARDRVGTEAFF. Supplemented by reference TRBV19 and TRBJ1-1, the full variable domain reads DGGITQSPKYLFRKEGQNVTLSCEQNLNHDAMYWYRQDPGQGLRLIYYSQIVNDFQKGDIAEGYSVSREKKESFPLTVTSAQKNPTAFYLCARDRVGTEAFFGQGTRLTVV.